These T cell receptor beta chains were read from a single sample in a study of cytomegalovirus exposure and HLA in healthy donors. Produced via immunoSEQ multiplex PCR; TCRdb's table is partial and in-frame only. The sample includes approximately 82,000 clones, roughly 72% seen only once; the top ten take around 6.5%. Sequenced input: PBMCs. Receptor source: a woman aged 45-65 years in good health and CMV-seropositive. CDR3s leave out the opening cysteine and the closing phenylalanine or tryptophan. Clone size is given for some rows only: seen once, a few or many times, or a class if the clone is expanded.

>TRBJ1-3|TRBV6-5|NA|14
ASSYGVTFSGNTIY
>TRBJ2-1|TRBV11-2|NA|14
ASSLDRNYLGNEQF
>TRBJ1-5|TRBV19|NA|11
ASSISGNQPQH
>TRBJ1-1|TRBV2|once|14
ASRGITGKGGTEAF
>TRBJ2-5|TRBV21-1|NA|12
ASSNEREGETQY
>TRBJ1-2|TRBV5-4|NA|12
ASSPTGGNYGYT
>TRBJ2-5|TRBV30|NA|12
AWTQGAGVETQY
>TRBJ1-2|TRBV6-5|NA|9
ASRSDRGYP
>TRBJ2-5|TRBV11-2|NA|11
ASSFGQQETQY
>TRBJ1-3|TRBV30|NA|13
AWSVRGGSGNTIY
>TRBJ2-5|TRBV29-1|few|10
SGKTGGETQY
>TRBJ1-4|TRBV25-1|NA|14
ASRSLITGGNEKLF
>TRBJ2-7|TRBV18|NA|11
ASSRGTDYEQY
>TRBJ1-1|TRBV27|NA|12
ASSFIGGGTEAF
>TRBJ2-3|TRBV18|NA|13
ASSPPTGVKDTQY
>TRBJ2-5|TRBV19|NA|18
ASSSAGLAGGRGEIETQY
>TRBJ2-5|TRBV11-3|few|12
ASSLGLAGVAQY
>TRBJ2-7|TRBV5-6|few|11
ASSPGQPGEQY
>TRBJ2-7|TRBV9|NA|13
ASSTRQGGLDEQY
>TRBJ2-1|TRBV27|once|17
ASSLSGALEGLSYNEQF
>TRBJ1-2|TRBV6-4|NA|10
ASSEGEGGYT
>TRBJ1-1|TRBV5-4|NA|13
ASSLDRTPNTEAF
>TRBJ2-7|TRBV27|NA|11
ASMGRVSGEQY
>TRBJ1-1|TRBV18|NA|12
ASSVYPSNTEAF
>TRBJ2-3|TRBV6-4|NA|14
ASSRLAGEQGDTQY
>TRBJ2-1|TRBV14|NA|13
ASSQVGLAGNEQF
>TRBJ2-7|TRBV27|NA|14
ASSSSLQAWAYEQY
>TRBJ2-1|TRBV20-1|once|9
SAPGGSEQF
>TRBJ2-7|TRBV11-1|few|13
ASSKGQGKGYEQY
>TRBJ1-1|TRBV6-5|NA|13
ASKEMAGKVTEAF
>TRBJ2-7|TRBV6-6|NA|10
ASSLHSYEQY
>TRBJ1-4|TRBV4-1|NA|14
ASSQAEGFSGEKLF
>TRBJ2-7|TRBV7-8|NA|16
ASSLQGGVTSGPYEQY
>TRBJ2-2|TRBV9|NA|15
ASSVGVGDGNTGELF
>TRBJ2-7|TRBV9|NA|11
ASSVEGQGVQY
>TRBJ1-2|TRBV11-3|NA|15
ASSQTGTGVRRYGYT
>TRBJ2-7|TRBV14|NA|14
ASSPRDRGRRVEQY
>TRBJ2-1|TRBV2|NA|13
ASGLLRRGNNEQF
>TRBJ2-3|TRBV19|NA|13
ASRPGRGSTDTQY
>TRBJ2-1|TRBV6-6|once|14
ASTLLAGGPYNEQF
>TRBJ1-1|TRBV5-6|NA|14
ASSLPRLFSTTEAF
>TRBJ2-7|TRBV4-2|NA|13
ASSQDSKGAYEQY